This entry lists 20 T cell receptor beta chains sequenced from one sample in a study of shared clonotypes between healthy human individuals. Data came from immunoSEQ multiplex PCR; TCRdb stores just in-frame clones and leaves some out. The data show 950,000 to 1,100,000 clones, about four fifths seen once. The material sequenced was memory CD4+ T cells from PBMCs. Documented subset: CD45RA-negative fraction. These receptors all stem from a man aged 18 to 30 in good health. Some clones in this sample may be carry-over from other donors' samples.

This clone appeared a single time. The V call is TRBV21-1, the J call TRBJ2-2; the table's D call of TRBD1 was not tested on the DNA. TRBV21-1 is a pseudogene locus. This CDR3 contains 15 residues. This chain's CDR3 is CASSFWDRGTGELFF. CDR3 bases: TGTGCCAGCAGCTTTTGGGACAGGGGAACCGGGGAGCTGTTTTTT.

This rearrangement joins TRBV7-9 to TRBJ2-7; 7 bases align to TRBD1. The germline CDR1 and CDR2 sequences are SEHNR and FQNEAQ (reference sequence). This CDR3 has 18 residues. V trimming: 2 bases; J trimming: 2 bases; junction bases outside the gene matches: 15. Written as DNA, the CDR3 is TGTGCCAGCAGCTTATCCGGGACAGCCGAAATAATTACCTACGAGCAGTACTTC. Translating gives CASSLSGTAEIITYEQYF.

The V gene is TRBV2, the J gene TRBJ1-4, with D perhaps matching TRBD1 (6 bases). The CDR3 loop spans 15 amino acids. V was cut by 2 bases and J by 7 bases, with 14 bases left in between. CDR1 SNHLY and CDR2 FYNNEI come from the germline V gene. DNA of the CDR3: TGTGCCAGCAGTGAACAGGCAGGGGCTATTGAAAAACTGTTTTTT. This sequence encodes CASSEQAGAIEKLFF.

This clone appeared a single time. The chain carries TRBV27 and TRBJ2-7; no clear D gene. Per the germline V gene, CDR1 is MNHEY and CDR2 is SMNVEV (reference sequence). Trimming shortened V by 3 bases and J by 4 bases, and 10 bases separated the two germline ends. The length of the CDR3 is 13 residues. The CDR3 protein is CASSFNPPYEQYF. In nucleotides, the CDR3 is TGTGCCAGCAGTTTTAACCCACCGTACGAGCAGTACTTC.

This clone was observed a single time. The chain has TRBV5-6 and TRBJ2-3; 7 bases map to TRBD1. The CDR3 extends over 14 amino acids. V lost 4 bases to trimming and J lost 8 bases; unmatched junction nucleotides: 10. CDR1 is SGHDT and CDR2 is YYEEEE in the germline V gene. The CDR3 sequence: CASSATGAPGTQYF. CDR3 coding DNA: TGTGCCAGCAGCGCCACAGGGGCCCCCGGTACGCAGTATTTT.

The chain employs TRBV2 and TRBJ1-2; the D gene is possibly TRBD1 (5 bases). CDR3 size: 14 residues. V was cut by 5 bases and J by 0 bases, with 10 bases left in between. The germline gives CDR1 SNHLY, CDR2 FYNNEI. Here the CDR3 reads CASSQGPSNYGYTF. The CDR3 bases are TGTGCCAGCAGTCAGGGTCCTTCTAACTATGGCTACACCTTC.

The chain combines TRBV7-8 with TRBJ2-7; no clear D gene. The length of the CDR3 is 15 residues. Germline-derived CDR1 and CDR2 are SGHVS and FQNEAQ. The V and J ends lost 2 bases and 0 bases respectively, with 11 bases between them. The CDR3 reads CASSLILTSSYEQYF. The DNA of the CDR3 is TGTGCCAGCAGCTTAATCTTGACGTCCTCCTACGAGCAGTACTTC.

The chain uses TRBV29-1 and TRBJ2-2; 7 nucleotides line up with TRBD1. This CDR3 comprises 14 residues. CDR1 SQVTM and CDR2 ANQGSEA come from the germline V gene. V lost 6 bases to trimming and J lost 5 bases; unmatched junction nucleotides: 9. DNA for the CDR3: TGCAGCGTGGGTGAGAGGGGGCTTACCGGGGAGCTGTTTTTT. It specifies CSVGERGLTGELFF.

For this clone: A much larger clone differs from this one at a single base, so this may be a read error. The chain is built from TRBV5-1 and TRBJ1-4, with D perhaps TRBD1 (6 bases). Germline V gene data show CDR1 as SGHRS and CDR2 as YFSETQ. This CDR3 is 18 amino acids long. Trimming left V 7 bases short and J 4 bases short, with 26 bases between. CDR3 amino acids: CASGFGGAGGSLNEKLFF. The DNA of the CDR3 is TGCGCCAGCGGTTTCGGGGGCGCCGGAGGTTCACTTAATGAAAAACTGTTTTTT.

The V and J genes are TRBV29-1 and TRBJ2-3; D might be TRBD2 (6 bases). Deletions cut 4 bases from V and 0 bases from J, with 11 bases between. The CDR3 extends over 14 amino acids. CDR1 is SQVTM, CDR2 ANQGSEA, per germline. CDR3 in DNA: TGCAGCGTTGGGGTAGCGGCTAGCACAGATACGCAGTATTTT. This translates into CSVGVAASTDTQYF.

This clone was detected once. The rearrangement links TRBV30 to TRBJ1-1; TRBD1 aligns across 8 bases. This CDR3 contains 15 residues. Looked up from germline, CDR1 is GTSNPN and CDR2 is SVGIG (reference sequence). Trimming cost V 4 bases and J 1 base; bases outside gene matches: 8. As DNA, the CDR3 is TGTGCCTGGAACAGGGGGTCTCGGGCGAACACTGAAGCTTTCTTT. It specifies CAWNRGSRANTEAFF.

The chain has TRBV28 and TRBJ1-1; D is ambiguous. In germline, CDR1 is MDHEN, CDR2 SYDVKM. Trimming took 5 bases from V and 9 from J, leaving 22 bases between them. The CDR3 totals 15 residues. The CDR3 loop reads CASSGVGRQERQAFF. The CDR3 DNA reads TGTGCCAGCAGTGGGGTAGGACGGCAAGAAAGACAAGCTTTCTTT.

A remark on this clone: Other DNA sequences from this sample encode an identical CDR3 as well. The rearrangement uses TRBV28 and TRBJ2-1, with D perhaps TRBD2 (6 bases). This CDR3 spans 16 amino acids. Germline V lookup: CDR1 MDHEN, CDR2 SYDVKM. Trimming removed 7 bases at V and 4 bases at J, with 20 bases between. In DNA, the CDR3 is TGTGCCAGCATGGTCGGAGGGGACTCCGCTTACAATGAGCAGTTCTTC. Encoded protein: CASMVGGDSAYNEQFF. The full variable domain, its missing parts supplied by reference TRBV28 and TRBJ2-1, is DVKVTQSSRYLVKRTGEKVFLECVQDMDHENMFWYRQDPGLGLRLIYFSYDVKMKEKGDIPEGYSVSREKKERFSLILESASTNQTSMYLCASMVGGDSAYNEQFFGPGTRLTVL.

The CDR3 protein is CASSQEIGASNQPQHF. The CDR3 bases are TGCGCCAGCAGCCAAGAGATAGGGGCTAGCAATCAGCCCCAGCATTTT. This sequence joins TRBV4-1 and TRBJ1-5; D is perhaps TRBD1 (5 bases). In germline, CDR1 is MGHRA, CDR2 YSYEKL. The V end was cut by 0 bases, the J end by 0 bases, with 9 bases between. The CDR3 extends over 16 amino acids.

The rearrangement links TRBV18 to TRBJ1-2, with TRBD1 as a possible D gene (6 bases). This CDR3 has 15 residues. Between the trimmed V and J ends, which lost 3 bases and 6 bases, there was a span of 17 bases. Germline values: CDR1 KGHSH, CDR2 LQKENI. CDR3 in DNA: TGTGCCAGCTCACCCTTAGGGAACAGGGAGAATGGCTACACCTTC. This sequence encodes CASSPLGNRENGYTF.

The V gene is TRBV30, the J gene TRBJ2-1; D not certain. There are 14 residues in the CDR3. The V gene's germline CDR1 is GTSNPN and CDR2 SVGIG (reference sequence). V lost 0 bases, J lost 5 bases, and 11 bases lay in between. CDR3 region: CAWSVIGVNNEQFF. The CDR3 region has the DNA TGTGCCTGGAGTGTGATTGGCGTAAACAATGAGCAGTTCTTC.

In its sample, this clone was seen a few times. This sample also contains other DNA sequences that code for the same CDR3. V is TRBV7-9 and J is TRBJ2-1; unclear D gene. Trimming pared 2 bases from V and 5 bases from J, leaving 1 base between. This CDR3 has 11 amino acids. Germline assignment: CDR1 SEHNR and CDR2 FQNEAQ (reference sequence). The CDR3 loop is CASSLNNEQFF. The CDR3 DNA reads as TGTGCCAGCAGCTTAAACAATGAGCAGTTCTTC.

The chain combines TRBV28 with TRBJ1-1; 8 positions match TRBD1. CDR1 is MDHEN and CDR2 is SYDVKM in the germline V gene. V was clipped by 3 bases and J by 7 bases; unmatched bases: 4. The CDR3 spans 13 residues. The CDR3 loop is CASSLRTGGEAFF. The DNA of the CDR3 is TGTGCCAGCAGTTTGAGAACAGGGGGTGAAGCTTTCTTT. Supplemented by reference TRBV28 and TRBJ1-1, the full variable domain reads DVKVTQSSRYLVKRTGEKVFLECVQDMDHENMFWYRQDPGLGLRLIYFSYDVKMKEKGDIPEGYSVSREKKERFSLILESASTNQTSMYLCASSLRTGGEAFFGQGTRLTVV.

This sequence joins TRBV19 and TRBJ1-5, with D hard to call. Trimming pared 5 bases from V and 1 base from J, leaving 15 bases between. The CDR3 runs 16 residues. In germline, CDR1 is LNHDA, CDR2 SQIVND (reference sequence). CDR3 DNA: TGTGCCAGTAGTGCCTATCATACAGTGAGCAATCAGCCCCAGCATTTT. It encodes CASSAYHTVSNQPQHF.

About this clone itself: This same CDR3 is encoded by further DNA sequences in the sample. V usage is TRBV18 and J usage is TRBJ2-1; 7 nucleotides line up with TRBD1. The trim removed 3 bases at V and 2 bases at J, leaving 1 base unmatched. The CDR3 extends over 14 amino acids. Germline CDR1 is KGHSH and CDR2 is LQKENI. The DNA of the CDR3 is TGTGCCAGCTCACCCGGGACAGCCTACAATGAGCAGTTCTTC. This codes for CASSPGTAYNEQFF.